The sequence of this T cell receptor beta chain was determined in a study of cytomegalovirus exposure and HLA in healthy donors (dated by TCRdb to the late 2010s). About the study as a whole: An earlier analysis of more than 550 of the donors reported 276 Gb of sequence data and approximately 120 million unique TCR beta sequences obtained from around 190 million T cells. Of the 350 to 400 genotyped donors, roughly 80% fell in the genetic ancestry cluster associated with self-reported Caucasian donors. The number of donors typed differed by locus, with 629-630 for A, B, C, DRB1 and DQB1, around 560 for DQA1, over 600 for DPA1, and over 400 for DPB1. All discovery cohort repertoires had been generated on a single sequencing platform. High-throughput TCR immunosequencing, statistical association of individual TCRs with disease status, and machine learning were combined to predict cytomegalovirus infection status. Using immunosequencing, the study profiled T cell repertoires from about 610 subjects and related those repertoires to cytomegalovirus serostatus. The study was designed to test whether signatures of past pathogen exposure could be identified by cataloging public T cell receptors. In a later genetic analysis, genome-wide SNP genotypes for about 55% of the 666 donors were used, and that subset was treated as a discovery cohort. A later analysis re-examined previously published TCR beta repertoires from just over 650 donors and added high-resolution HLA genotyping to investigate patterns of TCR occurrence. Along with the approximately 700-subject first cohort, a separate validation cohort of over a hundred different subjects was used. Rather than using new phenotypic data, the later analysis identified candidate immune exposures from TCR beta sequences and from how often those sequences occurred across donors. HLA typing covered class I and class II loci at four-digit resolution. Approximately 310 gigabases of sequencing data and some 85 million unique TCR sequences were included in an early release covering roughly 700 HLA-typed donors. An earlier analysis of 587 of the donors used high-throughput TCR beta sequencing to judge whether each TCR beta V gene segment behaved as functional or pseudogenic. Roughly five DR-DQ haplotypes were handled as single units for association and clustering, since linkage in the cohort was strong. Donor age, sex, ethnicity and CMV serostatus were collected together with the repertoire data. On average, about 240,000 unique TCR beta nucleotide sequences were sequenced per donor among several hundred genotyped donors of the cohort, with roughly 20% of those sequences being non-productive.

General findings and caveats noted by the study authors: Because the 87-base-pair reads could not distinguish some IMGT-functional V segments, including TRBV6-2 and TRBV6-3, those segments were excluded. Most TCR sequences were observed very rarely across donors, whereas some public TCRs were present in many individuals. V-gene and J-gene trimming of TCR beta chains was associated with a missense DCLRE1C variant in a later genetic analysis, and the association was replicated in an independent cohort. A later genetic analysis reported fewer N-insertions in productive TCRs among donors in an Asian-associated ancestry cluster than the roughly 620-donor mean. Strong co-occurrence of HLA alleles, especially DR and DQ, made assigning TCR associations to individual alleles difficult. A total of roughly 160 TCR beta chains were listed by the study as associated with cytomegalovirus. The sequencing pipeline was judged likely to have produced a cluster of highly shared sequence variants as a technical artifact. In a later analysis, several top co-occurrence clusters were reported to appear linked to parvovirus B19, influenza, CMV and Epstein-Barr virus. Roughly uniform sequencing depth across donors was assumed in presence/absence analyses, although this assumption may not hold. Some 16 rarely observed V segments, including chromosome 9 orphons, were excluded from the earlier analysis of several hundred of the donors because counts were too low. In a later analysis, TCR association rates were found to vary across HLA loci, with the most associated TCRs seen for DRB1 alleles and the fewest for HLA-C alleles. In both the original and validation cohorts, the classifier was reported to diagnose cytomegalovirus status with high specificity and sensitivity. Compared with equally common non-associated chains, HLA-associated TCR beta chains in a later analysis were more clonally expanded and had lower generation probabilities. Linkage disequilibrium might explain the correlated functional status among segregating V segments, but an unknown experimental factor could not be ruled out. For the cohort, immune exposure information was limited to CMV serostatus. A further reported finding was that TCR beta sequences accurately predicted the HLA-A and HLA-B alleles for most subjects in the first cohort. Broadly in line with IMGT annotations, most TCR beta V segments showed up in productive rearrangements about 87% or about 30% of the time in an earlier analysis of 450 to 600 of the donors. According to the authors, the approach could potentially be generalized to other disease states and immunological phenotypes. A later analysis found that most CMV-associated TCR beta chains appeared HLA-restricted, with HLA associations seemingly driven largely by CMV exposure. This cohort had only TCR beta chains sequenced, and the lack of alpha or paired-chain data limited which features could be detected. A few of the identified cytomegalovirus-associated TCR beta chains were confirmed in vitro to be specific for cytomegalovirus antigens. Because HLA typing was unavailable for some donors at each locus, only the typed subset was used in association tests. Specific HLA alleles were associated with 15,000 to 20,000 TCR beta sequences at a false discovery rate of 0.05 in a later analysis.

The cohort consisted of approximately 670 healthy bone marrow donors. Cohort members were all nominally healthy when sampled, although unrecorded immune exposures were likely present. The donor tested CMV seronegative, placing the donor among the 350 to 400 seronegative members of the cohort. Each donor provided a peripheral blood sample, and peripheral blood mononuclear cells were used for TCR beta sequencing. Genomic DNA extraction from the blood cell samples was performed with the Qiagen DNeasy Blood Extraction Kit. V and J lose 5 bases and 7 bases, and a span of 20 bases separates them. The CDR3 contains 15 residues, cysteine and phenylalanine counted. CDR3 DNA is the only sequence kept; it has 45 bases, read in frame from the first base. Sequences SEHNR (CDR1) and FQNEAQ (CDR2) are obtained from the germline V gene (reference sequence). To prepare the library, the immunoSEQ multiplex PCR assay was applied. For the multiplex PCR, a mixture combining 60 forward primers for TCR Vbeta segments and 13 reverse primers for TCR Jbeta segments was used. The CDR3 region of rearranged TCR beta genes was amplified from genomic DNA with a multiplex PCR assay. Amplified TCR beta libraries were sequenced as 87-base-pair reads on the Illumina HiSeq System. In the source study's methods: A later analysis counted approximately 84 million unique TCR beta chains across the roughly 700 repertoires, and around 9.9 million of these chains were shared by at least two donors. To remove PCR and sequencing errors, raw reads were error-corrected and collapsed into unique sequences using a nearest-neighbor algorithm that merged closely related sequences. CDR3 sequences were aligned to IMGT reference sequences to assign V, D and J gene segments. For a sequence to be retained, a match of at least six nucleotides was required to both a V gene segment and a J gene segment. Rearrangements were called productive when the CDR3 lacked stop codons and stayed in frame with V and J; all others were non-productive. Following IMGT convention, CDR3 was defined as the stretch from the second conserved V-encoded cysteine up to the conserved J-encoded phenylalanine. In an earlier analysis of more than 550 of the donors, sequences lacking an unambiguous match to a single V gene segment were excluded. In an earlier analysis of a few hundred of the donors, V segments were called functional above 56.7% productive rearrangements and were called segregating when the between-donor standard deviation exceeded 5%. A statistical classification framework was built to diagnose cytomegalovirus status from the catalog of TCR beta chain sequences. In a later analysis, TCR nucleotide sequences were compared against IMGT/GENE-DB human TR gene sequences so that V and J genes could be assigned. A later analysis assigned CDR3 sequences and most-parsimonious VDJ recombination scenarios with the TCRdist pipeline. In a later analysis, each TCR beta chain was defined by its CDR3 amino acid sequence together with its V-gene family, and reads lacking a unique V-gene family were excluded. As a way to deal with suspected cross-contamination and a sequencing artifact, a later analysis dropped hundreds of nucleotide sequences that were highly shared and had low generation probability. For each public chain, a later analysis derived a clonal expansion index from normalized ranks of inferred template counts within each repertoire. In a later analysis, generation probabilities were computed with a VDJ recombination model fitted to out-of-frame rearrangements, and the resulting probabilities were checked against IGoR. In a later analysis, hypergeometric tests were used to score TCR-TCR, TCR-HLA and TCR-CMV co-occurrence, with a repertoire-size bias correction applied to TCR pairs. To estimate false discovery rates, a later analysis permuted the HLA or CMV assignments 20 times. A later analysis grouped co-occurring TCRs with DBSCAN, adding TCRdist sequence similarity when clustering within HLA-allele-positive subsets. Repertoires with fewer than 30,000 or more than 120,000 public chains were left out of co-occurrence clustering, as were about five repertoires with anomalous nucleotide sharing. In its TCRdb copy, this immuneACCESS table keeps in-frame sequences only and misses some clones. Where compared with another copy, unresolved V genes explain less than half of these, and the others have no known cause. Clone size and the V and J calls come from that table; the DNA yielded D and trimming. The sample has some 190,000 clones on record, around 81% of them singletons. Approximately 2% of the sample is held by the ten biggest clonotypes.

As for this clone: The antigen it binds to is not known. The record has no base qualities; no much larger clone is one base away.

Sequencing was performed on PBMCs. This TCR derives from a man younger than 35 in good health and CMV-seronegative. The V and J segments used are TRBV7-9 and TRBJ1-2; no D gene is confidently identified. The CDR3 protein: CASSKAGGLGGGYTF. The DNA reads TGTGCCAGCAGCAAGGCGGGAGGCTTGGGAGGTGGCTACACCTTC.